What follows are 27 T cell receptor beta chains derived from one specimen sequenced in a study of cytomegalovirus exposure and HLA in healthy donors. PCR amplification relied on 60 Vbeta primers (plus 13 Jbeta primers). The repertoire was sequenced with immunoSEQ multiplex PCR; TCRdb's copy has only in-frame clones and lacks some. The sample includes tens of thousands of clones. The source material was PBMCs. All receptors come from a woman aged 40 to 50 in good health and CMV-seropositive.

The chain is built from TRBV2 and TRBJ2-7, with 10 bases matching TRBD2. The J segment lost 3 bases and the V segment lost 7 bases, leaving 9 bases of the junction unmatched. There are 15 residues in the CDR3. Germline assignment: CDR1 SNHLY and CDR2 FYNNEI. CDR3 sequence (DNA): TGTGCCAGCAAGGAACTAGCGGGAAGTATCTACGAGCAGTACTTC. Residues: CASKELAGSIYEQYF.

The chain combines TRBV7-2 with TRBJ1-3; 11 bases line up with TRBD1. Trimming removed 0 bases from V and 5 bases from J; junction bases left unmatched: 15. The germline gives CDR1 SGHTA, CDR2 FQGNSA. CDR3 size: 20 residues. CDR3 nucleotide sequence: TGTGCCAGCAGCTTAGCTCCCGGGACAGGGGGTTTCTCTACGAGAAACACCATATATTTT. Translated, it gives CASSLAPGTGGFSTRNTIYF.

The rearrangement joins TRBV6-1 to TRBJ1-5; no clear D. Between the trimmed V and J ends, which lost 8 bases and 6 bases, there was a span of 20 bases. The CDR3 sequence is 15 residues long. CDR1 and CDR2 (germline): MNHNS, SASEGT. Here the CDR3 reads CASALTGQRGQPQHF. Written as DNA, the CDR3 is TGTGCCAGCGCCCTCACCGGGCAACGGGGTCAGCCCCAGCATTTT.

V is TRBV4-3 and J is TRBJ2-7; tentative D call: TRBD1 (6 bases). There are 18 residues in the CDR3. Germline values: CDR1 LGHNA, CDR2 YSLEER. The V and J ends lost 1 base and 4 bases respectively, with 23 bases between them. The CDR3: CASSQVPNRAGGVYEQYF. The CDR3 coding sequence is TGCGCCAGCAGCCAAGTCCCCAACAGGGCCGGAGGAGTGTACGAGCAGTACTTC.

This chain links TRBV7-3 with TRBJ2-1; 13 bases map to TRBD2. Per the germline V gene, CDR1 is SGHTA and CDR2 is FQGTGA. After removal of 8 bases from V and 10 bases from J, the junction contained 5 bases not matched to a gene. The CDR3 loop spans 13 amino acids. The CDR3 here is CASGLAGDGEQFF. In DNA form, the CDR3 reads TGTGCCAGCGGACTAGCGGGAGACGGGGAGCAGTTCTTC.

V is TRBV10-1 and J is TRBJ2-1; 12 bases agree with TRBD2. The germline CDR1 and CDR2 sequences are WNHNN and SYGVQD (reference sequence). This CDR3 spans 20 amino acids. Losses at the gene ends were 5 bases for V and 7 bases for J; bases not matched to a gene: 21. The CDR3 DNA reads TGCGCCAGCAGTCTCCGCCTGACTAGCGGGAGTGAATCGGTTAGGAATGAGCAGTTCTTC. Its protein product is CASSLRLTSGSESVRNEQFF.

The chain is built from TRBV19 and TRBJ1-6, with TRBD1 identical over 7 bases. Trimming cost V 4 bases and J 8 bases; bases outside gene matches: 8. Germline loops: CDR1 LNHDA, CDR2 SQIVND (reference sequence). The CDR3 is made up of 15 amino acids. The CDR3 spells CASSTAGTVDSPLHF. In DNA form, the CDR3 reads TGTGCCAGTAGTACTGCCGGGACAGTCGATTCACCCCTCCACTTT.

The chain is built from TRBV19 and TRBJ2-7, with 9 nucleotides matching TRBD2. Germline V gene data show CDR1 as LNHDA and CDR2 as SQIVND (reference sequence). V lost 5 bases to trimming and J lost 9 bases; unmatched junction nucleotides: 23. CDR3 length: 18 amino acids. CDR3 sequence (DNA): TGTGCCAGTAGTTTGCGGGGGGGAAAATGGGCGGTGGCTTTGCGGCAGTACTTC. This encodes CASSLRGGKWAVALRQYF.

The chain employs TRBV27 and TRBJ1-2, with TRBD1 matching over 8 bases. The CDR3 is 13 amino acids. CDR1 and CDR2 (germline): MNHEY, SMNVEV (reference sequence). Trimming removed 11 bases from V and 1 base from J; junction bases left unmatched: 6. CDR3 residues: CASGTGFNYGYTF. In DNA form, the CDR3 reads TGTGCCTCCGGGACAGGCTTTAACTATGGCTACACCTTC.

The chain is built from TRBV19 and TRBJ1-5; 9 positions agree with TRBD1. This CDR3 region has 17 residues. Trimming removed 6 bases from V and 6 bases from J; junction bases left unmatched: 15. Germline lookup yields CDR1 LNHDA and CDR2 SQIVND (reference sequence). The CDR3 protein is CASSGTQGQGDIQPQHF. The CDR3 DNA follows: TGTGCCAGTAGCGGAACCCAGGGACAGGGAGATATTCAGCCCCAGCATTTT.

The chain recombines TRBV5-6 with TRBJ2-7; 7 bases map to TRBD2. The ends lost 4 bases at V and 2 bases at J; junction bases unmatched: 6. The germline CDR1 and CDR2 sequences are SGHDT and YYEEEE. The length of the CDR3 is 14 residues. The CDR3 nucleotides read TGTGCCAGCAGCGAGGGACTAACCCCCTACGAGCAGTACTTC. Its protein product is CASSEGLTPYEQYF.

For the CDR3, the DNA is TGCGCCAGCAGCGGGACTAGCGGAGAACACTACAATGAGCAGTTCTTC. This translates into CASSGTSGEHYNEQFF. The V call is TRBV5-1, the J call TRBJ2-1; 11 nucleotides match TRBD2. Germline values: CDR1 SGHRS, CDR2 YFSETQ. Unmatched junction bases numbered 6, after V lost 4 bases and J lost 3 bases. The CDR3 consists of 16 residues.

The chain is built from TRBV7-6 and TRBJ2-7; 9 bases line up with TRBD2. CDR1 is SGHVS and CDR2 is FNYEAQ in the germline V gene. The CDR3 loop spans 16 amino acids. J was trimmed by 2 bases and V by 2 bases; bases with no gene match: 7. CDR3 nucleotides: TGTGCCAGCAGCTTACTTAGCGGGAGAGCCACCTACGAGCAGTACTTC. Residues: CASSLLSGRATYEQYF.

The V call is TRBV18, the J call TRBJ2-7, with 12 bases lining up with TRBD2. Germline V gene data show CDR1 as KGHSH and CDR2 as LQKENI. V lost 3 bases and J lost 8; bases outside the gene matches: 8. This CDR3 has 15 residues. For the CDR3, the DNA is TGTGCCAGCTCACCTGACAGGACTAGCGGGGTTCAGCAGTACTTC. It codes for CASSPDRTSGVQQYF.

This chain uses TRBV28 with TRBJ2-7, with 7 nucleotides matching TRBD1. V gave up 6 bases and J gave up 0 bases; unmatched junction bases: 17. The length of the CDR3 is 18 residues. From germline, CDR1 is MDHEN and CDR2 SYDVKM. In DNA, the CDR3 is TGTGCCAGCAGGGCTCCGGGACAGATACTTCATAGCTCCTACGAGCAGTACTTC. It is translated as CASRAPGQILHSSYEQYF.

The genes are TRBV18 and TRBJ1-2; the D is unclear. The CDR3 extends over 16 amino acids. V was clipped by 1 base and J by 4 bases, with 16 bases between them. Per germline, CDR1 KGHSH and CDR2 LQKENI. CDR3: CASSPRSAERSYGYTF. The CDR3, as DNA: TGTGCCAGCTCACCACGGTCTGCGGAAAGGTCCTATGGCTACACCTTC.

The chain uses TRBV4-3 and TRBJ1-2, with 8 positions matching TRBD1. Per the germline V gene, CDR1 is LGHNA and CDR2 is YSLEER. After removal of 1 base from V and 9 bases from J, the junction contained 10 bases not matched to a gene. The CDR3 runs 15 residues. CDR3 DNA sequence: TGCGCCAGCAGCCAAGTGCTGACAGGGGAAGAACGCTACACCTTC. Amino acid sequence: CASSQVLTGEERYTF.

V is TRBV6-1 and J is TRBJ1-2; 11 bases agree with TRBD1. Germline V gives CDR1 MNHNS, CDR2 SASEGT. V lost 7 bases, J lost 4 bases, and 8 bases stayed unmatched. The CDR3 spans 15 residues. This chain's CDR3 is CASTGGTGGRYGYTF. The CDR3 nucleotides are TGTGCCAGCACCGGGGGGACAGGGGGACGCTATGGCTACACCTTC.

The CDR3 region has the DNA TGTGCCAGCAGCGTACGTCTCTATGGCTACACCTTC. As protein: CASSVRLYGYTF. The chain uses TRBV9 and TRBJ1-2; D is undetermined. The CDR3 is 12 amino acids. CDR1 SGDLS and CDR2 YYNGEE come from the germline V gene. V was cut by 1 base and J by 4 bases, with 5 bases left in between.

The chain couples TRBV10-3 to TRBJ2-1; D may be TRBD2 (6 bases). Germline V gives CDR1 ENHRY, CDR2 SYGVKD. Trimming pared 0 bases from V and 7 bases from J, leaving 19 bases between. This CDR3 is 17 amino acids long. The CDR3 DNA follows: TGTGCCATCAGTGAGTCGGAGGTGGCGGGGACTGGGAATGAGCAGTTCTTC. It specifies CAISESEVAGTGNEQFF.

In nucleotides, the CDR3 is TGTGCCAGCAGTTATAGGGGGAGCGACAATGAGCAGTTCTTC. Amino acid sequence: CASSYRGSDNEQFF. J is TRBJ2-1 and V is TRBV6-5, with D possibly being TRBD1 (6 bases). Germline V lookup: CDR1 MNHEY, CDR2 SVGAGI. The CDR3 is made up of 14 amino acids. Trimming removed 3 bases at V and 5 bases at J, with 11 bases between.

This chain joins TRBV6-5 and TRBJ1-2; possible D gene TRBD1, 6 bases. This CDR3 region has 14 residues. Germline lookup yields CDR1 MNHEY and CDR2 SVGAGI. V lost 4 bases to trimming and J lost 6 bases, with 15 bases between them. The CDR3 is CASSWASEGDGYTF. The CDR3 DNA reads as TGTGCCAGCAGTTGGGCCAGCGAGGGGGATGGCTACACCTTC.

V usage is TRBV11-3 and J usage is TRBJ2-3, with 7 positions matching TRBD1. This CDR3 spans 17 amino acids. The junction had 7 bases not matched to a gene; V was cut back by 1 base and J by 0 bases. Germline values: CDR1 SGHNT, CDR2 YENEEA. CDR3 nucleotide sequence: TGTGCCAGCAGCTTAGGTTCCGGGACAGTCAGCACAGATACGCAGTATTTT. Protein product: CASSLGSGTVSTDTQYF.

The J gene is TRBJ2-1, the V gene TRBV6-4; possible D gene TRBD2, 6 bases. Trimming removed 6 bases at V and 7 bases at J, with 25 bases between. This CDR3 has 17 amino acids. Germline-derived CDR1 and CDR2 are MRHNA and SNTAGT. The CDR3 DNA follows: TGTGCCAGCAGCCTAGGGAGCGGGCCCACCCTAGGGAATGAGCAGTTCTTC. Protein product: CASSLGSGPTLGNEQFF.

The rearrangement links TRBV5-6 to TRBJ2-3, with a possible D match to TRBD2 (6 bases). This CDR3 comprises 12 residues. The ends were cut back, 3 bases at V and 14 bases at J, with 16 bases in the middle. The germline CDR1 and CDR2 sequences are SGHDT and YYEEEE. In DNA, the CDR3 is TGTGCCAGCAGCTATGTCCAGGGAGGAGTGTATTTT. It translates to CASSYVQGGVYF.

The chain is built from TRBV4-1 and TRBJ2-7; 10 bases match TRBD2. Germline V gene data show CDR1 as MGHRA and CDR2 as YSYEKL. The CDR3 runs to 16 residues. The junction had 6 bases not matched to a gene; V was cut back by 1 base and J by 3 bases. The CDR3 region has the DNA TGCGCCAGCAGCCAAGGGACTAGCGGAGGAGACTACGAGCAGTACTTC. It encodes CASSQGTSGGDYEQYF.

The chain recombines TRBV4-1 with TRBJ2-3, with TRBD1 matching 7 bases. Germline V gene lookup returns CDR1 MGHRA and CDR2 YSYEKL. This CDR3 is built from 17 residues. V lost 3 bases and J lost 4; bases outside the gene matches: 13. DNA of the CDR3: TGCGCCAGCAGCCACCTCGAGGGGCAGGGGGACGCAGATACGCAGTATTTT. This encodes CASSHLEGQGDADTQYF.